Listed here are 26 T cell receptor beta chains from one sample, sequenced in a study of cytomegalovirus exposure and HLA in healthy donors. Sequenced by immunoSEQ multiplex PCR; TCRdb stores in-frame clones only, minus some. In the table there are some 190,000 clones, about 82% of which are singletons. The sequenced sample consisted of PBMCs. All receptors derive from a woman between 18 and 30 years old in good health and CMV-seronegative.

The chain couples TRBV27 to TRBJ2-1, with unresolved D. Per the germline V gene, CDR1 is MNHEY and CDR2 is SMNVEV (reference sequence). Trimming removed 2 bases at V and 0 bases at J, with 8 bases between. This CDR3 has 15 residues. CDR3 sequence reads: CASSLAGSSYNEQFF. CDR3 DNA sequence: TGTGCCAGCAGTTTAGCAGGAAGCTCCTACAATGAGCAGTTCTTC.

The V call is TRBV13, the J call TRBJ1-2; 8 nucleotides match TRBD1. The CDR3 sequence is 15 residues long. Unmatched junction bases numbered 8, after V lost 5 bases and J lost 3 bases. Germline-derived CDR1 and CDR2 are PRHDT and FYEKMQ (reference sequence). The CDR3: CASSPVGQGDYGYTF. The CDR3 DNA sequence: TGTGCCAGCAGCCCCGTAGGACAGGGAGACTATGGCTACACCTTC.

This clone turned up a few times. This chain uses TRBV2 with TRBJ2-7; D gene uncertain. With 8 bases removed from V and 3 bases from J, the gap between germline ends came to 8 bases. The CDR3 is 11 residues long. CDR1 and CDR2 (germline): SNHLY, FYNNEI. Written as DNA, the CDR3 is TGTGCCAGCTCAACCTACTACGAGCAGTACTTC. Translated, it gives CASSTYYEQYF.

The V call is TRBV27, the J call TRBJ2-1, with 8 bases lining up with TRBD1. CDR1 is MNHEY and CDR2 is SMNVEV in the germline V gene (reference sequence). The V segment lost 4 bases and the J segment 7 bases; nucleotides outside the gene matches: 3. The CDR3 covers 13 residues. As DNA, the CDR3 is TGTGCCAGCAGTTCCGGACAGGGTAATGAGCAGTTCTTC. Residues: CASSSGQGNEQFF.

The CDR3 sequence is CSVIRGNTEAFF. In DNA, the CDR3 is TGCAGCGTCATTCGGGGGAACACTGAAGCTTTCTTT. This chain connects TRBV29-1 to TRBJ1-1, with D unresolved. Trimming pared 6 bases from V and 1 base from J, leaving 9 bases between. Germline loops: CDR1 SQVTM, CDR2 ANQGSEA. The CDR3 has 12 residues. Combining the CDR3 with reference TRBV29-1 and TRBJ1-1 gives the whole variable domain SAVISQKPSRDICQRGTSLTIQCQVDSQVTMMFWYRQQPGQSLTLIATANQGSEATYESGFVIDKFPISRPNLTFSTLTVSNMSPEDSSIYLCSVIRGNTEAFFGQGTRLTVV.

This clone was counted a single time. The rearrangement links TRBV7-9 to TRBJ2-5, with D possibly matching TRBD1 (5 bases). Germline lookup yields CDR1 SEHNR and CDR2 FQNEAQ (reference sequence). The CDR3 covers 16 residues. Trimming removed 5 bases from V and 1 base from J, with 17 bases in between. CDR3: CASSQGKSRVQETQYF. CDR3 nucleotides: TGTGCCAGCAGCCAGGGTAAATCCCGGGTCCAAGAGACCCAGTACTTC.

V is TRBV5-4 and J is TRBJ1-3, with D possibly being TRBD1 (6 bases). Germline CDR1 and CDR2: SGHNT and YYREEE (reference sequence). Trimming shortened V by 5 bases and J by 2 bases, and 11 bases separated the two germline ends. The CDR3 is made up of 14 amino acids. CDR3 sequence (DNA): TGTGCCAGCAGTTCAAGGACAGCTGGAAACACCATATATTTT. Its protein is CASSSRTAGNTIYF. Filled out from reference TRBV5-4 and TRBJ1-3, the complete variable domain reads ETGVTQSPTHLIKTRGQQVTLRCSSQSGHNTVSWYQQALGQGPQFIFQYYREEENGRGNFPPRFSGLQFPNYSSELNVNALELDDSALYLCASSSRTAGNTIYFGEGSWLTVV.

In DNA, the CDR3 is TGTGCCAGCAGCTTAGGGACAGTCACCTCCTACAATGAGCAGTTCTTC. Translated: CASSLGTVTSYNEQFF. The V gene is TRBV7-9, the J gene TRBJ2-1, with D possibly TRBD1 on 6 matching bases. V lost 1 base to trimming and J lost 0 bases, with 10 bases between them. The CDR3 runs to 16 residues. Germline loops: CDR1 SEHNR, CDR2 FQNEAQ (reference sequence).

This clone was observed a single time. This chain links TRBV5-1 with TRBJ2-2; TRBD1 aligns across 7 bases. The CDR3 runs to 16 residues. With 2 bases clipped from V and 0 bases from J, the junction kept 4 bases outside the gene matches. Germline CDR1 SGHRS, CDR2 YFSETQ. CDR3 in amino acids: CASSLQGLTNTGELFF. The CDR3 nucleotides are TGCGCCAGCAGCTTACAGGGGCTTACGAACACCGGGGAGCTGTTTTTT.

This chain joins TRBV4-1 and TRBJ1-6; D gene unclear. The CDR3 runs 14 residues. Germline values: CDR1 MGHRA, CDR2 YSYEKL. Between the trimmed V and J ends, which lost 3 bases and 8 bases, there was a span of 11 bases. CDR3 region: CASSHPGEHSPLHF. CDR3 sequence (DNA): TGCGCCAGCAGCCACCCTGGAGAGCATTCACCCCTCCACTTT.

This chain links TRBV4-1 with TRBJ1-2; 8 bases match TRBD1. Germline V gene data show CDR1 as MGHRA and CDR2 as YSYEKL. Trimming cost V 6 bases and J 6 bases; bases outside gene matches: 12. The CDR3 has 15 residues. The CDR3 reads CASSAFRTGFDGYTF. CDR3 nucleotides: TGCGCCAGCAGTGCTTTCAGGACAGGGTTTGATGGCTACACCTTC.

This clone appeared once. V usage is TRBV15 and J usage is TRBJ1-3; no firm D call. The germline V gene has CDR1 LNHNV and CDR2 YYDKDF (reference sequence). This CDR3 has 13 amino acids. V lost 0 bases, J lost 10 bases, and 10 bases lay in between. CDR3 in amino acids: CATSRDVEATIYF. In DNA form, the CDR3 reads TGTGCCACCAGCAGAGATGTGGAGGCGACCATATATTTT.

This chain joins TRBV4-1 and TRBJ2-7; 7 bases fit TRBD2. Germline V lookup: CDR1 MGHRA, CDR2 YSYEKL. With 1 base clipped from V and 4 bases from J, the junction kept 7 bases outside the gene matches. CDR3 length equals 15 residues. The CDR3 DNA is TGCGCCAGCAGCCAAGCGGAGGGGCGGGGGTACGAGCAGTACTTC. This encodes CASSQAEGRGYEQYF.

The chain couples TRBV5-1 to TRBJ2-7; 12 bases map to TRBD2. Germline trimming cut 4 bases from V and 1 base from J; bases unmatched to any gene: 0. This CDR3 comprises 14 residues. In germline, CDR1 is SGHRS, CDR2 YFSETQ. The CDR3 region has the DNA TGCGCCAGCAGCGGACTAGCGGGGTCCTACGAGCAGTACTTC. Its protein is CASSGLAGSYEQYF. Full variable domain (missing parts from reference TRBV5-1 and TRBJ2-7): KAGVTQTPRYLIKTRGQQVTLSCSPISGHRSVSWYQQTPGQGLQFLFEYFSETQRNKGNFPGRFSGRQFSNSRSEMNVSTLELGDSALYLCASSGLAGSYEQYFGPGTRLTVT.

The rearrangement uses TRBV19 and TRBJ1-1, with D possibly TRBD1 on 5 matching bases. The CDR3 runs 11 residues. Germline CDR1 is LNHDA and CDR2 is SQIVND (reference sequence). The V end was cut by 7 bases, the J end by 11 bases, with 14 bases between. The CDR3 bases are TGTGCCAGTACTGAGCGCCACAGGGCTTTCTTT. This sequence encodes CASTERHRAFF.

About this clone: Other DNA sequences in this sample translate to the same CDR3. This chain joins TRBV6-6 and TRBJ2-7; possible D gene TRBD2, 6 bases. Germline CDR1 is MNHNY and CDR2 is SVGAGI (reference sequence). The CDR3 totals 12 residues. Trimming cost V 5 bases and J 3 bases, with 8 bases left between them. CDR3 DNA sequence: TGTGCCAGCAGTCCCGGGGGCTACGAGCAGTACTTC. It specifies CASSPGGYEQYF.

In nucleotides, the CDR3 is TGTGCCAGCTTAGCGACGAACACCGGGGAGCTGTTTTTT. It translates to CASLATNTGELFF. The V and J genes are TRBV7-2 and TRBJ2-2, with D possibly matching TRBD2 (5 bases). CDR3 length equals 13 residues. Looked up from germline, CDR1 is SGHTA and CDR2 is FQGNSA. V was clipped by 8 bases and J by 0 bases, with 7 bases between them.

In its sample, this clone was seen once. The rearrangement uses TRBV11-3 and TRBJ2-7, with 9 nucleotides matching TRBD2. The CDR3 loop spans 16 amino acids. Germline V gene sequence: CDR1 SGHNT, CDR2 YENEEA. The V and J ends lost 4 bases and 10 bases, in that order; junction bases with no gene match: 17. In DNA, the CDR3 is TGTGCCAGCAGCTCTCGACTAGCGGCAATACGGGCAGCTCAGTACTTC. Amino acid sequence: CASSSRLAAIRAAQYF. Filled out from reference TRBV11-3 and TRBJ2-7, the complete variable domain reads EAGVVQSPRYKIIEKKQPVAFWCNPISGHNTLYWYLQNLGQGPELLIRYENEEAVDDSQLPKDRFSAERLKGVDSTLKIQPAELGDSAVYLCASSSRLAAIRAAQYFGPGTRLTVT.

The chain couples TRBV7-8 to TRBJ2-7; TRBD1 is a possible D gene (6 bases). The germline gives CDR1 SGHVS, CDR2 FQNEAQ. The CDR3 has 14 amino acids. Between the trimmed V and J ends, which lost 4 bases and 7 bases, there was a span of 17 bases. DNA of the CDR3: TGTGCCAGCAGCTCAGCGGACAGCCTGTGGGAGCAGTACTTC. It codes for CASSSADSLWEQYF.

This clone was counted once. The V call is TRBV15, the J call TRBJ1-6, with 7 bases fitting TRBD1. There are 15 residues in the CDR3. The V and J ends lost 5 bases and 5 bases, in that order; junction bases with no gene match: 6. The V gene's germline CDR1 is LNHNV and CDR2 YYDKDF (reference sequence). CDR3 sequence: CATSFGTANNSPLHF. The CDR3 DNA reads as TGTGCCACCAGCTTCGGGACAGCAAATAATTCACCCCTCCACTTT.

This clone was seen just once. V is TRBV7-9 and J is TRBJ2-5; the match to TRBD2 covers 8 bases. There are 16 residues in the CDR3. Losses at the gene ends were 2 bases for V and 4 bases for J; bases not matched to a gene: 9. The V gene's germline CDR1 is SEHNR and CDR2 FQNEAQ (reference sequence). CDR3 sequence (DNA): TGTGCCAGCAGCTTACGGGGACTAGTTAAAGTAGAGACCCAGTACTTC. Its protein product is CASSLRGLVKVETQYF.

The table lists this clone with a few counts. The CDR3 region is CASNRASGYTF. For the CDR3, the DNA is TGTGCCAGCAACAGGGCGTCGGGCTACACCTTC. The chain links TRBV28 to TRBJ1-2; a possible D gene is TRBD1 (6 bases). This CDR3 is built from 11 residues. Deletions cut 7 bases from V and 8 bases from J, with 11 bases between. The germline gives CDR1 MDHEN, CDR2 SYDVKM.

This chain uses TRBV5-1 with TRBJ1-1; tentative D call: TRBD1 (5 bases). This CDR3 has 13 residues. Germline V gene sequence: CDR1 SGHRS, CDR2 YFSETQ. V was shortened by 7 bases and J by 1 base, with 11 bases between the two germline ends. CDR3 coding DNA: TGCGCCAGCCGCGGGACGGCGAACACTGAAGCTTTCTTT. Protein: CASRGTANTEAFF.

The chain recombines TRBV29-1 with TRBJ1-1, with D unclear. The CDR3 consists of 15 residues. The V end was cut by 7 bases, the J end by 1 base, with 19 bases between. Looked up from germline, CDR1 is SQVTM and CDR2 is ANQGSEA. The CDR3 DNA follows: TGCAGCGCCCCCAGTTCTGGTGGTCGGAACACTGAAGCTTTCTTT. This gives the protein CSAPSSGGRNTEAFF.

Only a few counts were recorded for this clone. The genes are TRBV7-2 and TRBJ2-1, with 13 bases identical to TRBD2. V shed 2 bases and J 4 bases; nucleotides not matched to a gene: 2. Germline V gene sequence: CDR1 SGHTA, CDR2 FQGNSA. This CDR3 has 16 amino acids. The DNA for the CDR3 is TGTGCCAGCAGCTTACAGGGACTAGCGGGATACAATGAGCAGTTCTTC. Residues: CASSLQGLAGYNEQFF.

Here the CDR3 reads CASSLDGIYYNEQFF. The DNA of the CDR3 is TGTGCCAGCAGCTTAGACGGGATCTATTACAATGAGCAGTTCTTC. The chain combines TRBV7-6 with TRBJ2-1; a possible D gene is TRBD2 (5 bases). CDR3 length: 15 residues. Germline V gene sequence: CDR1 SGHVS, CDR2 FNYEAQ. V lost 1 base and J 4 bases, leaving 11 bases between the germline ends.